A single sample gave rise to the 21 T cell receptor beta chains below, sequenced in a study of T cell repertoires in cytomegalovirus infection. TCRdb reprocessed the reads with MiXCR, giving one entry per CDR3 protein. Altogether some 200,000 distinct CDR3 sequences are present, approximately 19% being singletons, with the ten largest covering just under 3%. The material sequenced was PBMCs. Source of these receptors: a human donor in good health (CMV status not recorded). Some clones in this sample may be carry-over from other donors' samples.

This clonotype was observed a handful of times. The CDR3 bases are TGTGCCAGCAGTCCTGGTGGTCGGCAGTTCTTC. Protein product: CASSPGGRQFF. The gene calls are TRBV6-2 or TRBV6-3 and TRBJ2-1; unclear D gene. V lost 5 bases and J 12 bases, leaving 11 bases between the germline ends. CDR3 length equals 11 residues. Germline-derived CDR1 and CDR2 are MNHEY and SVGEGT.

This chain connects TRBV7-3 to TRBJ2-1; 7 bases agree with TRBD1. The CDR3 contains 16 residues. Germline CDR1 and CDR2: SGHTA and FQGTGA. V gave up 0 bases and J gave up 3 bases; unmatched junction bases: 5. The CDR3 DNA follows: TGTGCCAGCAGCTTAACGCAGGGGGAAAACTACAATGAGCAGTTCTTC. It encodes CASSLTQGENYNEQFF.

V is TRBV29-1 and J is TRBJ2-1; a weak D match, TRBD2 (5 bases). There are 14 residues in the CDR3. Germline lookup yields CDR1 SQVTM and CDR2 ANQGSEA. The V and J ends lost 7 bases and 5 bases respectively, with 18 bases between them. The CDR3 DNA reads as TGCAGCGCCCGGAGGCCAGGAGAAAACAATGAGCAGTTCTTC. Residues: CSARRPGENNEQFF.

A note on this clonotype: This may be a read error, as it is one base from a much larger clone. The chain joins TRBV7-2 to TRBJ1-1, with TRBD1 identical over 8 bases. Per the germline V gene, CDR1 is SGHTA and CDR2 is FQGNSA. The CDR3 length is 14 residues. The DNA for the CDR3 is TGTGCCAGCAGGGACAGGGATCTGTACACTGAAGATTTCTTT. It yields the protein CASRDRDLYTEDFF.

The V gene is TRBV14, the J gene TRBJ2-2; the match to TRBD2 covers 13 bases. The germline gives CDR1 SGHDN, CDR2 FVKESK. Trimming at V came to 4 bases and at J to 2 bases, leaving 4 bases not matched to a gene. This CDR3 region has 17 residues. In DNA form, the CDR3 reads TGTGCCAGCAGCCTAGGACTAGCGGGAGTTAACACCGGGGAGCTGTTTTTT. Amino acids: CASSLGLAGVNTGELFF.

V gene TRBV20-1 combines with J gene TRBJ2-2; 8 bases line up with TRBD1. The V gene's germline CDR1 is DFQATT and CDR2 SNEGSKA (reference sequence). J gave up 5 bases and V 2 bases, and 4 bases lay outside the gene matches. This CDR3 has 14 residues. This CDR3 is CSARTGGGTGELFF. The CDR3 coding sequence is TGCAGTGCTAGAACAGGGGGAGGAACCGGGGAGCTGTTTTTT.

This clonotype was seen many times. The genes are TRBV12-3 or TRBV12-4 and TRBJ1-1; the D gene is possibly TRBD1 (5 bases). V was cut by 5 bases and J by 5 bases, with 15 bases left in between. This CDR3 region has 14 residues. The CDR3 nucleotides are TGTGCCAGCAGTCCAGGGCCGGGGACTACTGAAGCTTTCTTT. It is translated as CASSPGPGTTEAFF.

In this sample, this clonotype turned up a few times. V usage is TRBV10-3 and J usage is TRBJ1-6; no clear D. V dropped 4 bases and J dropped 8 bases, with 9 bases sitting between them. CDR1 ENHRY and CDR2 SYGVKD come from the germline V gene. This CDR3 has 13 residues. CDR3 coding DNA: TGTGCCATCAGTGGGCAGTCCGATTCACCCCTCCACTTT. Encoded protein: CAISGQSDSPLHF.

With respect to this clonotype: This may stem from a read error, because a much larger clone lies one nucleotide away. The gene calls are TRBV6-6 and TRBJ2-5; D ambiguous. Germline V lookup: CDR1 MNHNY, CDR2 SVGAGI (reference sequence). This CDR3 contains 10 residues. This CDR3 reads CVSKFETQYF. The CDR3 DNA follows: TGTGTCAGCAAGTTTGAGACCCAGTACTTC.

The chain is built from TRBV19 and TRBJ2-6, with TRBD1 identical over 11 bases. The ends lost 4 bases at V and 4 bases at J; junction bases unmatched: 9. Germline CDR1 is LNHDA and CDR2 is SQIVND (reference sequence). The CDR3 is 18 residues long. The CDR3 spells CASSRRTGGGPGANVLTF. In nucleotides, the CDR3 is TGTGCCAGTAGTAGGAGGACAGGGGGCGGTCCAGGGGCCAACGTCCTGACTTTC.

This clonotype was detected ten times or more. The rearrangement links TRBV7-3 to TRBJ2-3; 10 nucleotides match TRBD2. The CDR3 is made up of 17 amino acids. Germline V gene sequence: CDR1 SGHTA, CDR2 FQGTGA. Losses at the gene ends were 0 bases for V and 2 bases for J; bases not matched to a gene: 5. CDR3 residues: CASSLTGAGGHTDTQYF. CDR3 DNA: TGTGCCAGCAGCTTAACCGGAGCGGGAGGGCACACAGATACGCAGTATTTT.

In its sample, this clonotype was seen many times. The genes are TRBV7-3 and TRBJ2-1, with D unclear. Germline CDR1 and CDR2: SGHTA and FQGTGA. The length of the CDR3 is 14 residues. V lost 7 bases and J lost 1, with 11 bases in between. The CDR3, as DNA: TGTGCCAGCACCCCAGAGCCTTCCTACAATGAGCAGTTCTTC. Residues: CASTPEPSYNEQFF.

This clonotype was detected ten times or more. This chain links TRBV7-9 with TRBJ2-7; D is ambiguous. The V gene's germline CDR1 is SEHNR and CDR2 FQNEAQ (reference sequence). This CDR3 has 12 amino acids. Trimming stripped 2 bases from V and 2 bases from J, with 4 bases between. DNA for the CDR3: TGTGCCAGCAGCTTAATAGCCTACGAGCAGTACTTC. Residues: CASSLIAYEQYF.

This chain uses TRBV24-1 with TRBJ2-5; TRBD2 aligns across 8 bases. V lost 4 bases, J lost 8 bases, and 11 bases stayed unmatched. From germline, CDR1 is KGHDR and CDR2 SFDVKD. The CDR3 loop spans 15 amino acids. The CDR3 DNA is TGTGCCACCAGTGACACAAGCGGGAGCCGTGGCACCCAGTACTTC. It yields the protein CATSDTSGSRGTQYF.

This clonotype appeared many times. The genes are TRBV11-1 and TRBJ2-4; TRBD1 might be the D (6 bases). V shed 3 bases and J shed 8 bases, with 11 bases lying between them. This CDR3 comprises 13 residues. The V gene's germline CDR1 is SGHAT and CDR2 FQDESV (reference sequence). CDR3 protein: CASSFDEGDIQYF. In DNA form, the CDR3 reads TGTGCCAGCAGCTTTGACGAGGGGGACATTCAGTACTTC.

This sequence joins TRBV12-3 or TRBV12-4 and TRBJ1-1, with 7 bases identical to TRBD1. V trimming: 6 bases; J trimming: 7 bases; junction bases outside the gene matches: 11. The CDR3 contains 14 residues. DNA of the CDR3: TGTGCCAGCAGATCCTTAGGGACAGTAGATGAAGCTTTCTTT. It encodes CASRSLGTVDEAFF.

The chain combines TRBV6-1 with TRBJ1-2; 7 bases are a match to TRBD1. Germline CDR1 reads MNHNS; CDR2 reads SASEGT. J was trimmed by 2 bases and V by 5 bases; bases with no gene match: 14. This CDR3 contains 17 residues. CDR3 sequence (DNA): TGTGCCAGCAGTACCCGACAGGGTGGTGGGGCGAACTATGGCTACACCTTC. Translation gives CASSTRQGGGANYGYTF.

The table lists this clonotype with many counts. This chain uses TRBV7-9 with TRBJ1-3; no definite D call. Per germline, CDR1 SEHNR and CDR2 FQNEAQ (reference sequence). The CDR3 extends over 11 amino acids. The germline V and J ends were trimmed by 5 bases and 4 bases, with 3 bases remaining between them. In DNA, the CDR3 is TGTGCCAGCAGCCCCGGAAACACCATATATTTT. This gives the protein CASSPGNTIYF.

The CDR3 reads CASSRGENTGELFF. The CDR3 nucleotides are TGTGCCAGCAGCCGCGGGGAGAACACCGGGGAGCTGTTTTTT. The chain recombines TRBV7-3 with TRBJ2-2; D possibly corresponds to TRBD2 (6 bases). V lost 5 bases and J 1 base, leaving 8 bases between the germline ends. Per germline, CDR1 SGHTA and CDR2 FQGTGA. The CDR3 runs 14 residues.

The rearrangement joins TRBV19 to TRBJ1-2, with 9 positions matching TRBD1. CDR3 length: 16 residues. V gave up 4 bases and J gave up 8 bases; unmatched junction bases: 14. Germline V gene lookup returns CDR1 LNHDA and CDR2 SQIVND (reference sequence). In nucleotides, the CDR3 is TGTGCCAGTAGTAGGTCCCCGGGACAGGGTTTCTCCGGCTACACCTTC. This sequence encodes CASSRSPGQGFSGYTF. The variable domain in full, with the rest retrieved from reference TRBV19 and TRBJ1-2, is DGGITQSPKYLFRKEGQNVTLSCEQNLNHDAMYWYRQDPGQGLRLIYYSQIVNDFQKGDIAEGYSVSREKKESFPLTVTSAQKNPTAFYLCASSRSPGQGFSGYTFGSGTRLTVV.

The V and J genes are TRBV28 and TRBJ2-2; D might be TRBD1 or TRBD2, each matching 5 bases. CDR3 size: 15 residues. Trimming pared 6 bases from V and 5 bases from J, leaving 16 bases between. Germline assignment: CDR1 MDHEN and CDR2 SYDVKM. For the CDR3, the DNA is TGTGCCAGCAGCAACTCGGGACCTATAACCGGGGAGCTGTTTTTT. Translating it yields CASSNSGPITGELFF.